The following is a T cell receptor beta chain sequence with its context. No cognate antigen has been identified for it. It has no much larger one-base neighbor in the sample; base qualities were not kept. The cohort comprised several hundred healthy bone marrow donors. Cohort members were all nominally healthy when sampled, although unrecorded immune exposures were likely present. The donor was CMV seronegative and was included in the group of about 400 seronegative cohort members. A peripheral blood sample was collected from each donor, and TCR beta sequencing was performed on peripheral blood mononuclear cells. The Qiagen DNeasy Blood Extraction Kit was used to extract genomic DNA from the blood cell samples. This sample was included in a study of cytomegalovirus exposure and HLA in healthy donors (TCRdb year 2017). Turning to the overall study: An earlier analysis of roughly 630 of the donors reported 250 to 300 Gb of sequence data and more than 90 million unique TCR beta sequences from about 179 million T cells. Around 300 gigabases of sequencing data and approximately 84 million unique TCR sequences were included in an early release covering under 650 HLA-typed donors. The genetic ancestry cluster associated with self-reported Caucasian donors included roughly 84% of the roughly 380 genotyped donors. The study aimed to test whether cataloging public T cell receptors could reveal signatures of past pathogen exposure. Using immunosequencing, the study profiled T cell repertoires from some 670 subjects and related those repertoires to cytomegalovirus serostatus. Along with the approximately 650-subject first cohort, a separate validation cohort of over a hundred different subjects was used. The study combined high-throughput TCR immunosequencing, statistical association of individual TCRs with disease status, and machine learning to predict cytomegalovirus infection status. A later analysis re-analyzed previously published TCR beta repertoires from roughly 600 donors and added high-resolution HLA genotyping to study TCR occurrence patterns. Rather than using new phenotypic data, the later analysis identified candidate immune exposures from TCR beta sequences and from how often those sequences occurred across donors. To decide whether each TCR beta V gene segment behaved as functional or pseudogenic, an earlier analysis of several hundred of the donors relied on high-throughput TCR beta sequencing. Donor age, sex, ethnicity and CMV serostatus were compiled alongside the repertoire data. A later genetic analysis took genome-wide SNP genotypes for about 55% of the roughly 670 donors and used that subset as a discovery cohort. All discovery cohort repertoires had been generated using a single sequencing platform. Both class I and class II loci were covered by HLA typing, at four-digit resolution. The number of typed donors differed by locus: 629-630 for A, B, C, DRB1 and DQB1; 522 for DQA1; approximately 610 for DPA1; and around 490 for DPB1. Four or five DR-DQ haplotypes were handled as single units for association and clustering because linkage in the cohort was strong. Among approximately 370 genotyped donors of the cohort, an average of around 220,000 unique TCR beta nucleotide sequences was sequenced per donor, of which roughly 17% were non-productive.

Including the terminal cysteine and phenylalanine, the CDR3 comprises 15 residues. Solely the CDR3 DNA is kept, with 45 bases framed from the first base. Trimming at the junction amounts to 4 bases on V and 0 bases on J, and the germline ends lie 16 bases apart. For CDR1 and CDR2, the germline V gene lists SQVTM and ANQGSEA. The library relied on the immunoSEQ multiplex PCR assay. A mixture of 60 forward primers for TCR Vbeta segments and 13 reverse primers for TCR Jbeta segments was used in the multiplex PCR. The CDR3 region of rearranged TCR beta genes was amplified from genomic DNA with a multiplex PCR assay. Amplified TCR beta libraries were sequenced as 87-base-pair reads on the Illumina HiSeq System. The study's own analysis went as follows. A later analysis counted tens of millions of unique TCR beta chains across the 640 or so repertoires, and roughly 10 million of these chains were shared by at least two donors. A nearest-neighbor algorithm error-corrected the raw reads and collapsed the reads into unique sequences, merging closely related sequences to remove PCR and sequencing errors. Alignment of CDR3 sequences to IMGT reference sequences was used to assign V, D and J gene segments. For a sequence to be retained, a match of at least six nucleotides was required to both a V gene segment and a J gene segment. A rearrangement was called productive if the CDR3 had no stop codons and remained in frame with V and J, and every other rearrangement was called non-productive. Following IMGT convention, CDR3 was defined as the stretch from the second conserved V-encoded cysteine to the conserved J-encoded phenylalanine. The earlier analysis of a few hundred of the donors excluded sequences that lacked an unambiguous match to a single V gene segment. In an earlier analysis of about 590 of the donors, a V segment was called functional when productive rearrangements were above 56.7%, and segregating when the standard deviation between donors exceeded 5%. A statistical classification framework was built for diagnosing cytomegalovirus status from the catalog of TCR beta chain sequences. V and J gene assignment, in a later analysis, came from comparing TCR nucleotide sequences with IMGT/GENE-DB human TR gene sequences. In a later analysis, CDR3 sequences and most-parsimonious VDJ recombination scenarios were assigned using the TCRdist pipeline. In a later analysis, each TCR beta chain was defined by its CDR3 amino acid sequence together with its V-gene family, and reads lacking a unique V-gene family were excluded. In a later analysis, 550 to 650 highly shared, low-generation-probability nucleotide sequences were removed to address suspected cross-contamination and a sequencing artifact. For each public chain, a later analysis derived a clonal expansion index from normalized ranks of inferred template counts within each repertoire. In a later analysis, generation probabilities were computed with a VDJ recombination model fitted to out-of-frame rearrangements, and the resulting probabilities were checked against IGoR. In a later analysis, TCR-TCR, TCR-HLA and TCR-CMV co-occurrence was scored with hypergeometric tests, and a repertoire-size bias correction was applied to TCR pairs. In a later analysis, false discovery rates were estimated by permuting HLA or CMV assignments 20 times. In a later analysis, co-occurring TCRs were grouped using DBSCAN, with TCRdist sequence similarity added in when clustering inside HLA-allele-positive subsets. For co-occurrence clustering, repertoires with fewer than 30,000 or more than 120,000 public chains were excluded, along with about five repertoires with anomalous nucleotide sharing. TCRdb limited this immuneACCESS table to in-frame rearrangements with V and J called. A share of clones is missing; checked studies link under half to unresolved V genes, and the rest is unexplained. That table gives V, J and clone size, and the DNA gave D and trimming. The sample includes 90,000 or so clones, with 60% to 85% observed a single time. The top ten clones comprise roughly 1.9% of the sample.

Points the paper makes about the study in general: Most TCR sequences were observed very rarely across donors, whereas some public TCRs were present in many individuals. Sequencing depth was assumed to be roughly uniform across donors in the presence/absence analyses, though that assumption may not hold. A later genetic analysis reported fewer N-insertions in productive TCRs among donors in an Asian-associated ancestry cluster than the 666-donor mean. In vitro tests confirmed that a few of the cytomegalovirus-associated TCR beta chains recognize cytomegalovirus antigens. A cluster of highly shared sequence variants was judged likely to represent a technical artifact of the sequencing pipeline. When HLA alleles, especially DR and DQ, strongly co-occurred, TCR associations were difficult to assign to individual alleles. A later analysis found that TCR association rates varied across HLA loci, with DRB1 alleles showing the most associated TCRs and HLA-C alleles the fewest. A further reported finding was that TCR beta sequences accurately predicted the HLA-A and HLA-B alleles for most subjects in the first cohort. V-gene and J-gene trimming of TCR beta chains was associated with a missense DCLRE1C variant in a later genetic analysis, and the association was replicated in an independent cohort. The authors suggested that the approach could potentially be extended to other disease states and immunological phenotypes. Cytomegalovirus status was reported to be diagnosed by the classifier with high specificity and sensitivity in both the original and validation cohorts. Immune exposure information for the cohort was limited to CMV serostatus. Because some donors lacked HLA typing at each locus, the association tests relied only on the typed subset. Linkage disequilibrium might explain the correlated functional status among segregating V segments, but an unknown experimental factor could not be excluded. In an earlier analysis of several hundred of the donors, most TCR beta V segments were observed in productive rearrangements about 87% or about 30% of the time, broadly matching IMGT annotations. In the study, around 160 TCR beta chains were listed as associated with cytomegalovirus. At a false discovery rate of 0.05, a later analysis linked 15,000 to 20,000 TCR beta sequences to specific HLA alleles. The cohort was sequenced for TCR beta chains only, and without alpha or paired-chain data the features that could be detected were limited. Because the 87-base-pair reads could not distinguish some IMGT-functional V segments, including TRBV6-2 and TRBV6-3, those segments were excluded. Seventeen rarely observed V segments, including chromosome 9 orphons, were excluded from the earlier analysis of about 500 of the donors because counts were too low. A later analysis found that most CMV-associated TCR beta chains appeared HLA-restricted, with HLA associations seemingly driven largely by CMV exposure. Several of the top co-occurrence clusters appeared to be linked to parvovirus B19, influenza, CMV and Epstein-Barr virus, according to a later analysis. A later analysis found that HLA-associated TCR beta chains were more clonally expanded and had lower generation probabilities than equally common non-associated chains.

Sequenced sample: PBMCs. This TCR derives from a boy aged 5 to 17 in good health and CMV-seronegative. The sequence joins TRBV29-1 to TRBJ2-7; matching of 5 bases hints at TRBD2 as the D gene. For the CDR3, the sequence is CSVVTKDSFSYEQYF. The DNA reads TGCAGCGTTGTGACGAAGGACTCCTTCTCCTACGAGCAGTACTTC.